A selection of T cell receptor beta chains follows, all from one sample in a study of blood T cells in healthy people across ages. TCRdb analysed the 5' RACE reads with MiXCR anew, one entry per CDR3 protein. The table includes more than 800,000 distinct CDR3 sequences, 25% to 35% detected once. Sequenced: blood. The receptors here all came from a woman older than 75 in good health. Each CDR3 is given with its conserved first and last residue. A D gene is named only where the DNA matches it firmly. The size of a clone is reported for some rows only, either as once, few or many, or as a class for expanded clones.

J gene,D gene,clone size,V gene,CDR3 length,CDR3 protein,CDR3 DNA
TRBJ2-5,-,many,TRBV9,14,CASSADLKSETQYF,TGTGCCAGCAGTGCAGACCTGAAATCAGAGACCCAGTACTTC
TRBJ2-3,-,-,TRBV7-9,15,CASSQLATPLDTQYF,TGTGCCAGCAGCCAACTAGCTACTCCCCTAGATACGCAGTATTTT
TRBJ2-1,TRBD2,many,TRBV5-1,15,CASNLAGGLYNEQFF,TGCGCCAGCAACCTAGCGGGGGGACTCTACAATGAGCAGTTCTTC
TRBJ2-7,-,many,TRBV5-6,16,CASTPPGTKVRHEQYF,TGTGCCAGCACTCCACCCGGGACAAAGGTGAGGCACGAGCAGTACTTC
TRBJ2-7,-,-,TRBV5-1,15,CAGSLVGRRQETQYF,TGCGCCGGCAGCTTGGTGGGACGTCGACAAGAGACTCAGTACTTC
TRBJ2-7,TRBD1,many,TRBV20-1,18,CSARVAGQGALRSYEQYF,TGCAGTGCTAGAGTAGCGGGACAGGGGGCACTACGCTCCTACGAGCAGTACTTC
TRBJ1-4,-,few,TRBV18,12,CASSHRTEKLFF,TGTGCCAGCTCGCATCGAACCGAAAAACTGTTTTTT
TRBJ1-2,-,-,TRBV6-1,12,CASSHHEGGYTF,TGTGCCAGCAGCCACCACGAAGGGGGCTACACCTTC
TRBJ1-6,-,-,TRBV3-1,16,CASSQGPVSHNSPLHF,TGTGCCAGCAGCCAAGGTCCCGTCTCCCATAATTCACCCCTCCACTTT
TRBJ1-5,TRBD1,-,TRBV30,14,CAYTRDRGQQPQHF,TGTGCATACACCCGGGACAGGGGACAACAGCCCCAGCATTTT
TRBJ2-5,-,many,TRBV5-1,15,CASSLGSGVGETQYF,TGCGCCAGCAGCTTGGGGTCTGGGGTCGGGGAGACCCAGTACTTC
TRBJ1-5,-,-,TRBV7-2,14,CASSLVRVGQPQHF,TGTGCCAGCAGCTTAGTCAGGGTAGGACAGCCCCAGCATTTT
TRBJ2-1,-,-,TRBV5-6,15,CASSLGGGQRNEQFF,TGTGCCAGCAGCTTGGGGGGCGGACAGCGCAATGAGCAGTTCTTC
TRBJ1-2,-,-,TRBV30,13,CAWSHWGKDGYTF,TGTGCCTGGAGTCACTGGGGGAAGGACGGCTACACCTTC
TRBJ2-3,-,-,TRBV12-3/TRBV12-4,11,CASGPGNTQYF,TGTGCCAGCGGACCGGGAAATACGCAGTATTTT
TRBJ2-7,-,many,TRBV7-2,13,CASSTGLIYEQYF,TGTGCCAGCAGCACTGGACTAATCTACGAGCAGTACTTC
TRBJ2-5,TRBD2,many,TRBV2,14,CASSEGLAEETQYF,TGTGCCAGCAGTGAAGGGCTAGCGGAAGAGACCCAGTACTTC
TRBJ2-7,-,-,TRBV15,15,CATSRVVNRSNEQYF,TGTGCCACCAGCAGAGTAGTGAACAGATCAAACGAGCAGTACTTC
TRBJ1-2,-,-,TRBV6-5,14,CASSYSRVVYGYTF,TGTGCCAGCAGTTACTCTCGGGTAGTCTATGGCTACACCTTC
TRBJ2-2,-,once,TRBV10-2,14,CASSEPRALGELFF,TGCGCCAGCAGTGAGCCCCGGGCACTCGGGGAGCTGTTTTTT
TRBJ2-3,-,many,TRBV20-1,14,CSAGNRWQLGTQYF,TGCAGTGCTGGGAACCGCTGGCAGCTGGGTACGCAGTATTTT
TRBJ1-2,-,many,TRBV6-5,14,CASSPQTSAYGYTF,TGTGCCAGCAGTCCACAAACATCAGCCTATGGCTACACCTTC
TRBJ2-2,-,-,TRBV6-2/TRBV6-3,16,CASSYLGQANTGELFF,TGTGCCAGCAGTTACCTGGGGCAGGCGAACACCGGGGAGCTGTTTTTT
TRBJ2-3,TRBD2,many,TRBV6-5,16,CASRLTSGGPRRTQYF,TGTGCCAGCAGATTGACTAGCGGGGGCCCGCGTCGTACGCAGTATTTT
TRBJ2-1,TRBD1,many,TRBV6-2/TRBV6-3,15,CASSASGQGYNEQFF,TGTGCCAGCAGTGCCTCGGGACAGGGCTACAATGAGCAGTTCTTC
TRBJ2-6,-,many,TRBV5-6,15,CASNGRVTGANVLTF,TGTGCCAGCAATGGCAGGGTCACTGGGGCCAACGTCCTGACTTTC
TRBJ2-1,TRBD2,many,TRBV29-1,15,CSVEVASGGAGEQFF,TGCAGCGTTGAAGTGGCGAGCGGGGGGGCAGGTGAGCAGTTCTTC
TRBJ2-1,TRBD2,many,TRBV4-3,17,CASSQDGAGGLINEQFF,TGCGCCAGCAGCCAAGATGGAGCGGGGGGCCTGATCAATGAGCAGTTCTTC
TRBJ1-6,TRBD1,many,TRBV20-1,15,CSARELQGNNSPLHF,TGCAGTGCTAGAGAACTACAGGGGAATAATTCACCCCTCCACTTT